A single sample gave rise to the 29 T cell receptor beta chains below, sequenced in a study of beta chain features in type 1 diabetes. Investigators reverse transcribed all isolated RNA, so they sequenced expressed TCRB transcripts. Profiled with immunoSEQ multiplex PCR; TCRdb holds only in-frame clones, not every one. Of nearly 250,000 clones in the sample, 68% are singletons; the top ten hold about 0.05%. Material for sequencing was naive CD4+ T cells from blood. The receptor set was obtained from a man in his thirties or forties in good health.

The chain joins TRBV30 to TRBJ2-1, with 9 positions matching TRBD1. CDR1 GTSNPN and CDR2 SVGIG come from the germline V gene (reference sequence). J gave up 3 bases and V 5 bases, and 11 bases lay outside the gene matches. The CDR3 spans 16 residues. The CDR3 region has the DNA TGTGCCTGGGGAACCGGGACAGGGCGAATCTACAATGAGCAGTTCTTC. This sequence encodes CAWGTGTGRIYNEQFF.

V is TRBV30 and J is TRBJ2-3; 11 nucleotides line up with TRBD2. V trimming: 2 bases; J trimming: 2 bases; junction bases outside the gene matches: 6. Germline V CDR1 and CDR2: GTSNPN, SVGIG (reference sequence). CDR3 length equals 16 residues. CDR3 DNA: TGTGCCTGGAGTCCCAGACTAGCGGGGAACACAGATACGCAGTATTTT. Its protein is CAWSPRLAGNTDTQYF.

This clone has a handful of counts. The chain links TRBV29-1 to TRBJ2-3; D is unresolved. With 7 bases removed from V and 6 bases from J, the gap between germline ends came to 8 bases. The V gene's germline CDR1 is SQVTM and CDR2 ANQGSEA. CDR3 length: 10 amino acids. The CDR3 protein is CSAKPDTQYF. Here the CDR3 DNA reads TGCAGCGCGAAGCCGGATACGCAGTATTTT.

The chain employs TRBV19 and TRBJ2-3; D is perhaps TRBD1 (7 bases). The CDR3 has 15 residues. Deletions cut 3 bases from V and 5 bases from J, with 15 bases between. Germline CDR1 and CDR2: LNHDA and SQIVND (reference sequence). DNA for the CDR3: TGTGCCAGTAGTATCTTAAGCCAGGGGGGAGATACGCAGTATTTT. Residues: CASSILSQGGDTQYF.

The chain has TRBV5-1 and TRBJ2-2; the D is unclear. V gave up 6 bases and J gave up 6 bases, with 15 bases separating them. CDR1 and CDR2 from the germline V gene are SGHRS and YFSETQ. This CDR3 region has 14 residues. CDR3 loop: CASIEGPYPGELFF. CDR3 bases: TGCGCCAGCATAGAAGGGCCGTACCCCGGGGAGCTGTTTTTT.

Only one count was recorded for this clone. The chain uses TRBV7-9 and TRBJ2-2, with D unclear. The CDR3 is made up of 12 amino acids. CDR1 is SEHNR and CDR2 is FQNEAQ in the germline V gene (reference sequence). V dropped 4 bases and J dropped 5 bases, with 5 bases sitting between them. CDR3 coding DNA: TGTGCCAGCAGCTCTCATACCGGGGAGCTGTTTTTT. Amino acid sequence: CASSSHTGELFF.

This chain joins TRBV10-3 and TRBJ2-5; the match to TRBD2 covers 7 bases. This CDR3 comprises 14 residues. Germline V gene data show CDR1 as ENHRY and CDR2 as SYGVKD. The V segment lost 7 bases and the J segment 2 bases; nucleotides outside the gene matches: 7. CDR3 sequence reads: CAIKGSGLQETQYF. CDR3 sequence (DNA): TGTGCCATCAAAGGGTCGGGACTACAAGAGACCCAGTACTTC.

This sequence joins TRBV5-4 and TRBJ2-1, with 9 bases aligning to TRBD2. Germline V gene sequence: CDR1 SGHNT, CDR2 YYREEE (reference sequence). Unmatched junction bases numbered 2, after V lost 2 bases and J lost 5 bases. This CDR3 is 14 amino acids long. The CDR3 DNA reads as TGTGCCAGCAGCTTATCTAGCGGGAACAATGAGCAGTTCTTC. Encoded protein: CASSLSSGNNEQFF.

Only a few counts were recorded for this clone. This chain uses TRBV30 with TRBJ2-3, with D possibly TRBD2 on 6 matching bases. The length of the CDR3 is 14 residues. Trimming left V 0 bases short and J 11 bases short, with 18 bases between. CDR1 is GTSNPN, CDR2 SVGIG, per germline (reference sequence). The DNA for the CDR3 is TGTGCCTGGAGTGTTAACGCGCTAGCGATGGGGCAGTATTTT. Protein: CAWSVNALAMGQYF.

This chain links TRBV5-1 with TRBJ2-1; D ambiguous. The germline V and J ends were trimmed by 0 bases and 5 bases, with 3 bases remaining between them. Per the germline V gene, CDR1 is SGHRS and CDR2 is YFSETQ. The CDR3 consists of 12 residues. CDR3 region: CASSLAHNEQFF. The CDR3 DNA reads TGCGCCAGCAGCTTGGCCCACAATGAGCAGTTCTTC. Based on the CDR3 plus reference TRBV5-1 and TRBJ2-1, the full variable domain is KAGVTQTPRYLIKTRGQQVTLSCSPISGHRSVSWYQQTPGQGLQFLFEYFSETQRNKGNFPGRFSGRQFSNSRSEMNVSTLELGDSALYLCASSLAHNEQFFGPGTRLTVL.

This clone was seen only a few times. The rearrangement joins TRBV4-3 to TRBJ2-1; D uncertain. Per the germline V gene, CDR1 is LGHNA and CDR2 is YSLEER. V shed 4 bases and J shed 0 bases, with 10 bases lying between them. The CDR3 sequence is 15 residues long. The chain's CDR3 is CASSPYRSSYNEQFF. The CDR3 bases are TGCGCCAGCAGCCCCTACAGAAGCTCCTACAATGAGCAGTTCTTC.

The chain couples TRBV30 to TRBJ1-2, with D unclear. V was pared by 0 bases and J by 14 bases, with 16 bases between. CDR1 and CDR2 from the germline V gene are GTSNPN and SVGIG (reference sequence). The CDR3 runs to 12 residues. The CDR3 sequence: CAWSVSVGTETF. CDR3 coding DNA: TGTGCCTGGAGTGTATCCGTCGGCACCGAGACCTTC.

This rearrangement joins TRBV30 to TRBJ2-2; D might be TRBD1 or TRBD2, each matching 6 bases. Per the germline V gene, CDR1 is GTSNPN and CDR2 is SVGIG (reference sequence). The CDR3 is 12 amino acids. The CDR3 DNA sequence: TGTGTATTTCGGGGGCTGACCGGGGAGCTGTTTTTT. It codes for CVFRGLTGELFF.

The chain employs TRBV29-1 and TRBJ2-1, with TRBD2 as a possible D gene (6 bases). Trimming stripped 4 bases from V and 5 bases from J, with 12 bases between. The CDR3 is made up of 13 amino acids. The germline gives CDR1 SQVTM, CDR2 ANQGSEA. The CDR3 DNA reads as TGCAGCGTTGGAGATAGCGGCAACAATGAGCAGTTCTTC. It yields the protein CSVGDSGNNEQFF.

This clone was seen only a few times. The CDR3 region has the DNA TGTGCCAGCAGCCAAGTTTCCCAAGAGACCCAGTACTTC. Translating gives CASSQVSQETQYF. The chain recombines TRBV4-2 with TRBJ2-5; D unclear. This CDR3 is built from 13 residues. Per the germline V gene, CDR1 is LGHNA and CDR2 is YNFKEQ. V was pared by 1 base and J by 1 base, with 4 bases between.

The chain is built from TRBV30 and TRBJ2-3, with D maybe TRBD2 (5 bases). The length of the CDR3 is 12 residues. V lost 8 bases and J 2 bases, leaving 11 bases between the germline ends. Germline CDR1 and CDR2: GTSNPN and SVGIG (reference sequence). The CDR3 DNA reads TGTGCCAGAGAGGGCTCCACAGATACGCAGTATTTT. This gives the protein CAREGSTDTQYF.

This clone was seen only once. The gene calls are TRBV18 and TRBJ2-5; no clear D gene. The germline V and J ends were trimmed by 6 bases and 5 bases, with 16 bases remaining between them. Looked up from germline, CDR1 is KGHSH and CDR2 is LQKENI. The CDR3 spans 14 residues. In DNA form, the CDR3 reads TGTGCCAGCTCCCTGTCGAGTGGTTCGGAGACCCAGTACTTC. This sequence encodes CASSLSSGSETQYF. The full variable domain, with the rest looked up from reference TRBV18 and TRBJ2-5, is NAGVMQNPRHLVRRRGQEARLRCSPMKGHSHVYWYRQLPEEGLKFMVYLQKENIIDESGMPKERFSAEFPKEGPSILRIQQVVRGDSAAYFCASSLSSGSETQYFGPGTRLLVL.

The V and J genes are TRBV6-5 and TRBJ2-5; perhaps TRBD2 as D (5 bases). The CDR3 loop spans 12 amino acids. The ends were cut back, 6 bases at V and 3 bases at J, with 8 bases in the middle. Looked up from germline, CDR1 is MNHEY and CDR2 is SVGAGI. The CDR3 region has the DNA TGTGCCAGCAGCCCCGGGAAAGAGACCCAGTACTTC. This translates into CASSPGKETQYF.

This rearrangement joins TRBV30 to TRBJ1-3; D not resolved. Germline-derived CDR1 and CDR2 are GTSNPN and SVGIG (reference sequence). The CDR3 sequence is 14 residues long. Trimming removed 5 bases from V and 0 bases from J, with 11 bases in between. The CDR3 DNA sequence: TGTGCCTGGGGTCAAGGATACTCTGGAAACACCATATATTTT. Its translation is CAWGQGYSGNTIYF.

CDR3 sequence (DNA): TGTGCCTGGAGTGATCTAGTAGGCGAGCAGTACTTC. It translates to CAWSDLVGEQYF. The rearrangement uses TRBV30 and TRBJ2-7; D unresolved. CDR3 length: 12 residues. V was trimmed by 1 base and J by 6 bases, leaving 10 bases between them. In germline, CDR1 is GTSNPN, CDR2 SVGIG (reference sequence).

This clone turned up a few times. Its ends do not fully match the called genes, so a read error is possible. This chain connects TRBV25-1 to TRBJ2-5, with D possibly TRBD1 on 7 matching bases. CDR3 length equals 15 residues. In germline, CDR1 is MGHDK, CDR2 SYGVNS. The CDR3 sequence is CASCDPRDSQETQYF. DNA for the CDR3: TGTGCCAGCTGTGACCCGCGGGACAGCCAAGAGACCCAGTACTTC.

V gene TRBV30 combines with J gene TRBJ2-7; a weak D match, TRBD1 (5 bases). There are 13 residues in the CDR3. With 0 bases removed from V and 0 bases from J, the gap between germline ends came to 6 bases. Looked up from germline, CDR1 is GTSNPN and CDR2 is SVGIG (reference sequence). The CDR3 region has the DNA TGTGCCTGGAGTGTTACAGGCTCCTACGAGCAGTACTTC. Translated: CAWSVTGSYEQYF.

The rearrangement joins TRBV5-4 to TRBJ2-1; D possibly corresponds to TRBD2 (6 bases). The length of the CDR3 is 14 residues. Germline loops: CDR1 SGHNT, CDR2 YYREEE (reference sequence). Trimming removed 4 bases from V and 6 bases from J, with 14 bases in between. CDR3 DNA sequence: TGTGCCAGCAGCCGGATAGCGGCCCCCAATGAGCAGTTCTTC. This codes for CASSRIAAPNEQFF.

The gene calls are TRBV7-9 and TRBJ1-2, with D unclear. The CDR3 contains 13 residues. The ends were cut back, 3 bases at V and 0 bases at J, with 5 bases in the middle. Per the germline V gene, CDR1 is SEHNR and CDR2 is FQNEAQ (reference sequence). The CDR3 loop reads CASSLGPNYGYTF. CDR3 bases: TGTGCCAGCAGCTTGGGTCCTAACTATGGCTACACCTTC.

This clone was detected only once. The CDR3 here is CASSAPDYQETQYF. The CDR3 nucleotides read TGTGCCAGCAGTGCCCCGGACTACCAAGAGACCCAGTACTTC. The chain links TRBV25-1 to TRBJ2-5; TRBD2 might be the D (5 bases). In germline, CDR1 is MGHDK, CDR2 SYGVNS. The CDR3 is 14 residues long. Trimming cost V 4 bases and J 0 bases, with 9 bases left between them.

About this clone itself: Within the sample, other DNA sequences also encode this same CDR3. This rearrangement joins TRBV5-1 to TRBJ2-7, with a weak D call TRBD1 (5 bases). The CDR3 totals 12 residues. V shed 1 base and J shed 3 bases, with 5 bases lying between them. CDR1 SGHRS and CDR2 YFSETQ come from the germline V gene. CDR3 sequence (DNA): TGCGCCAGCAGCTTGCAGGGCTACGAGCAGTACTTC. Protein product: CASSLQGYEQYF.

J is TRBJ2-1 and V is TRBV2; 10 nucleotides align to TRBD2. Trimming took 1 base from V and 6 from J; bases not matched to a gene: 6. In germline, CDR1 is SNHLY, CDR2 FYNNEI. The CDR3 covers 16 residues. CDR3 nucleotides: TGTGCCAGCAGTGAAGGGCTAGCGGGAGTGTCCAATGAGCAGTTCTTC. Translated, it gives CASSEGLAGVSNEQFF. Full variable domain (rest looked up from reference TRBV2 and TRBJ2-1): EPEVTQTPSHQVTQMGQEVILRCVPISNHLYFYWYRQILGQKVEFLVSFYNNEISEKSEIFDDQFSVERPDGSNFTLKIRSTKLEDSAMYFCASSEGLAGVSNEQFFGPGTRLTVL.

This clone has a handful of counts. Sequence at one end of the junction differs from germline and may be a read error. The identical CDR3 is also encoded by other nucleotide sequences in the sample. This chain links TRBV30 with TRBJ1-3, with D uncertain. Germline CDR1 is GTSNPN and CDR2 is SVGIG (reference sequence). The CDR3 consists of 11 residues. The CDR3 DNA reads TGTGCCTGGAGCTCTGGTAACACCATATATTTT. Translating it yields CAWSSGNTIYF.

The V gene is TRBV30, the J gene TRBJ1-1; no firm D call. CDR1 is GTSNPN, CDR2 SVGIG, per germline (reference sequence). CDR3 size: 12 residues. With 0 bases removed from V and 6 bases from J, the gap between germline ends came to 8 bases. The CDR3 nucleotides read TGTGCCTGGAGTGTACGGCGCCCTGAAGCTTTCTTT. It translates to CAWSVRRPEAFF. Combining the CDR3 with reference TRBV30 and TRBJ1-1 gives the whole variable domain SQTIHQWPATLVQPVGSPLSLECTVEGTSNPNLYWYRQAAGRGLQLLFYSVGIGQISSEVPQNLSASRPQDRQFILSSKKLLLSDSGFYLCAWSVRRPEAFFGQGTRLTVV.